The 23 T cell receptor beta chains below were found in one sample sequenced in a study of blood T cell repertoires in COVID-19. Data came from immunoSEQ multiplex PCR; TCRdb stores just in-frame clones and leaves some out. The sample yields 200,000 to 250,000 clones, roughly 87% seen once. Source material: PBMCs or T cells enriched from blood (not recorded which). These receptors were obtained from a man aged 25 to 45 who had recovered from COVID-19.

The chain is built from TRBV11-3 and TRBJ2-1, with 9 bases aligning to TRBD1. The CDR3 extends over 17 amino acids. Germline CDR1 and CDR2: SGHNT and YENEEA. The V and J ends lost 8 bases and 3 bases, in that order; junction bases with no gene match: 14. This CDR3 reads CASPTRDRALGYNEQFF. In nucleotides, the CDR3 is TGTGCCAGCCCGACCCGGGACAGGGCGCTTGGCTACAATGAGCAGTTCTTC.

This clone came up a few times. The chain carries TRBV7-2 and TRBJ1-5; 9 nucleotides agree with TRBD1. This CDR3 spans 15 amino acids. Trimming removed 6 bases from V and 9 bases from J; junction bases left unmatched: 12. Germline-derived CDR1 and CDR2 are SGHTA and FQGNSA. CDR3 sequence: CASSSGGGTGRPQHF. The DNA of the CDR3 is TGTGCCAGCAGTTCAGGAGGGGGGACAGGGAGGCCCCAGCATTTT.

The genes are TRBV7-9 and TRBJ1-4; 8 bases fit TRBD1. The CDR3 covers 16 residues. V lost 5 bases and J lost 2; bases outside the gene matches: 7. CDR1 is SEHNR, CDR2 FQNEAQ, per germline (reference sequence). The CDR3 here is CASSTGDRGTNEKLFF. In DNA, the CDR3 is TGTGCCAGCAGCACCGGAGACAGGGGCACTAATGAAAAACTGTTTTTT.

The chain's CDR3 is CASSPRTSGSQDTQYF. The CDR3 DNA reads TGTGCCAGCAGCCCCCGGACTAGCGGGAGTCAAGATACGCAGTATTTT. The chain is built from TRBV7-8 and TRBJ2-3; TRBD2 agrees at 13 bases. Trimming removed 5 bases from V and 5 bases from J; junction bases left unmatched: 7. The length of the CDR3 is 16 residues. CDR1 and CDR2 (germline): SGHVS, FQNEAQ.

V is TRBV10-3 and J is TRBJ1-1, with D perhaps TRBD1 (6 bases). V was trimmed by 0 bases and J by 4 bases, leaving 9 bases between them. Per the germline V gene, CDR1 is ENHRY and CDR2 is SYGVKD. CDR3 size: 14 residues. As DNA, the CDR3 is TGTGCCATCAGTGAGTCGGGCAGGGGCACTGAAGCTTTCTTT. Its protein is CAISESGRGTEAFF.

The V and J genes are TRBV7-2 and TRBJ1-5; D is ambiguous. The CDR3 contains 15 residues. V was shortened by 4 bases and J by 0 bases, with 10 bases between the two germline ends. The V gene's germline CDR1 is SGHTA and CDR2 FQGNSA. The CDR3 DNA sequence: TGTGCCAGCAGCTCCCGACTGGGTAGCAATCAGCCCCAGCATTTT. It codes for CASSSRLGSNQPQHF.

CDR3 DNA: TGTGCTAGTGGTCTCCCGCACCTGACAGTACCCTATGGCTACACCTTC. It yields the protein CASGLPHLTVPYGYTF. The V and J genes are TRBV12-5 and TRBJ1-2, with D perhaps matching TRBD1 (5 bases). Germline CDR1 is LGHNT and CDR2 is FRNRAP. CDR3 length: 16 residues. V lost 5 bases, J lost 4 bases, and 20 bases lay in between.

The V and J genes are TRBV27 and TRBJ2-2; weak D call: TRBD2 (6 bases). Per the germline V gene, CDR1 is MNHEY and CDR2 is SMNVEV (reference sequence). The CDR3 is 13 amino acids. V lost 3 bases, J lost 6 bases, and 8 bases lay in between. CDR3 region: CASSFRRAGELFF. The CDR3 coding sequence is TGTGCCAGCAGTTTTAGGAGGGCCGGGGAGCTGTTTTTT.

This chain joins TRBV4-3 and TRBJ2-1, with 8 bases fitting TRBD1. Germline values: CDR1 LGHNA, CDR2 YSLEER. J lost 9 bases, V lost 0 bases, and 13 bases had no gene match. This CDR3 has 17 residues. The CDR3 sequence: CASSQEGYRGINGEQFF. The CDR3 DNA sequence: TGCGCCAGCAGCCAAGAAGGCTACAGGGGGATTAATGGTGAGCAGTTCTTC.

This chain connects TRBV5-8 to TRBJ2-3; maybe TRBD2 (6 bases). Deletions cut 9 bases from V and 9 bases from J, with 26 bases between. Germline loops: CDR1 SGHTS, CDR2 YDEGEE. The CDR3 runs 15 residues. The CDR3 spells CATIWGEAMRGTQYF. CDR3 DNA sequence: TGTGCCACCATCTGGGGGGAGGCTATGCGAGGAACGCAGTATTTT.

J is TRBJ1-1 and V is TRBV19; 9 positions agree with TRBD1. CDR1 is LNHDA and CDR2 is SQIVND in the germline V gene (reference sequence). This CDR3 has 15 amino acids. V was clipped by 5 bases and J by 3 bases; unmatched bases: 7. CDR3 in amino acids: CASSHGTGSYTEAFF. DNA of the CDR3: TGTGCCAGTAGTCACGGGACAGGGAGTTACACTGAAGCTTTCTTT.

The chain is built from TRBV6-5 and TRBJ2-2; unclear D gene. Germline CDR1 MNHEY, CDR2 SVGAGI. The length of the CDR3 is 15 residues. Trimming pared 2 bases from V and 2 bases from J, leaving 9 bases between. CDR3 residues: CASSYEEPNTGELFF. The CDR3 nucleotides are TGTGCCAGCAGTTACGAGGAACCCAACACCGGGGAGCTGTTTTTT.

Concerning this clone itself: One junction end does not reproduce the germline sequence, and a read error may be involved. The rearrangement joins TRBV5-8 to TRBJ1-2, with no clear D. The CDR3 consists of 14 residues. Germline CDR1 is SGHTS and CDR2 is YDEGEE. The CDR3 DNA is TGTGCCAGCAGCTTGGGACTGGCTGGATATGCCTACACCTTC. It specifies CASSLGLAGYAYTF.

The V gene is TRBV12-3 or TRBV12-4, the J gene TRBJ1-2, with D possibly TRBD1 on 5 matching bases. The CDR3 totals 13 residues. Trimming removed 6 bases at V and 4 bases at J, with 12 bases between. CDR3 coding DNA: TGTGCCAGCAGCGTCGGGGGAGGCTATGGCTACACCTTC. The encoded protein is CASSVGGGYGYTF.

The CDR3 protein is CAWSVAGAHTGELFF. As DNA, the CDR3 is TGTGCCTGGAGTGTAGCGGGGGCTCACACCGGGGAGCTGTTTTTT. V usage is TRBV30 and J usage is TRBJ2-2, with TRBD2 matching 8 bases. The length of the CDR3 is 15 residues. V dropped 0 bases and J dropped 3; count of bases not matched to a gene: 3. The V gene's germline CDR1 is GTSNPN and CDR2 SVGIG (reference sequence).

J is TRBJ2-7 and V is TRBV7-2, with D maybe TRBD1 (5 bases). Trimming left V 3 bases short and J 4 bases short, with 7 bases between. CDR3 length: 12 amino acids. Germline V gives CDR1 SGHTA, CDR2 FQGNSA. CDR3 sequence reads: CASSFRAYEQYF. In DNA form, the CDR3 reads TGTGCCAGCAGCTTCAGGGCTTACGAGCAGTACTTC.

V usage is TRBV9 and J usage is TRBJ1-6; D is perhaps TRBD1 (5 bases). CDR3 length: 17 residues. V was clipped by 0 bases and J by 0 bases, with 10 bases between them. Per germline, CDR1 SGDLS and CDR2 YYNGEE. The CDR3 DNA reads TGTGCCAGCAGCGTAGACGGGGGAAGCTCCTATAATTCACCCCTCCACTTT. Protein: CASSVDGGSSYNSPLHF.

This clone was seen a few times. The chain joins TRBV30 to TRBJ2-7; D possibly corresponds to TRBD2 (7 bases). The CDR3 runs 20 residues. Between the trimmed V and J ends, which lost 2 bases and 5 bases, there was a span of 34 bases. Per germline, CDR1 GTSNPN and CDR2 SVGIG (reference sequence). The CDR3 loop is CAWSRVPILGGKRDRDEQYF. As DNA, the CDR3 is TGTGCCTGGAGTAGGGTCCCGATCTTGGGGGGCAAGCGGGATAGGGACGAGCAGTACTTC. The entire variable domain, with the rest obtained from reference TRBV30 and TRBJ2-7, is as follows: SQTIHQWPATLVQPVGSPLSLECTVEGTSNPNLYWYRQAAGRGLQLLFYSVGIGQISSEVPQNLSASRPQDRQFILSSKKLLLSDSGFYLCAWSRVPILGGKRDRDEQYFGPGTRLTVT.

This chain connects TRBV7-2 to TRBJ2-3; 13 nucleotides match TRBD2. CDR1 is SGHTA, CDR2 FQGNSA, per germline. The CDR3 length is 17 residues. V lost 1 base to trimming and J lost 4 bases; unmatched junction nucleotides: 5. The CDR3 is CASSLDQLAGGSDTQYF. The CDR3 coding sequence is TGTGCCAGCAGCTTAGATCAACTAGCGGGGGGGTCAGATACGCAGTATTTT.

The chain is built from TRBV5-1 and TRBJ2-2; D is undetermined. Germline V gene lookup returns CDR1 SGHRS and CDR2 YFSETQ. The CDR3 loop spans 13 amino acids. V lost 5 bases, J lost 5 bases, and 10 bases lay in between. In DNA form, the CDR3 reads TGCGCCAGCAGACCCGACTTGACCGGGGAGCTGTTTTTT. This translates into CASRPDLTGELFF. Using reference TRBV5-1 and TRBJ2-2 for the parts outside the CDR3, the full variable domain is KAGVTQTPRYLIKTRGQQVTLSCSPISGHRSVSWYQQTPGQGLQFLFEYFSETQRNKGNFPGRFSGRQFSNSRSEMNVSTLELGDSALYLCASRPDLTGELFFGEGSRLTVL.

The V and J genes are TRBV6-5 and TRBJ1-1; no firm D call. The CDR3 is 12 amino acids. Germline V gene sequence: CDR1 MNHEY, CDR2 SVGAGI. Trimming pared 4 bases from V and 4 bases from J, leaving 7 bases between. The CDR3 DNA reads as TGTGCCAGCAGTTCTTGGAGCACTGAAGCTTTCTTT. Its protein is CASSSWSTEAFF.

This chain uses TRBV4-2 with TRBJ1-2, with no clear D. In germline, CDR1 is LGHNA, CDR2 YNFKEQ. The CDR3 extends over 15 amino acids. Trimming took off 0 bases at V and 4 bases at J, with 12 bases between the two ends. The CDR3 sequence is CASSQDYGEGYGYTF. In nucleotides, the CDR3 is TGTGCCAGCAGCCAAGATTACGGAGAGGGCTATGGCTACACCTTC.

The chain carries TRBV6-5 and TRBJ1-3; D unclear. The germline V gene encodes CDR1 MNHEY and CDR2 SVGAGI. CDR3 length: 15 residues. Trimming cost V 7 bases and J 2 bases, with 15 bases left between them. The CDR3: CASTGGGGPGNTIYF. In nucleotides, the CDR3 is TGTGCCAGCACTGGCGGCGGAGGCCCTGGAAACACCATATATTTT.